The next 24 T cell receptor beta chains were all read from a single sample in a study of blood T cell repertoires in COVID-19. Sequencing used immunoSEQ multiplex PCR; TCRdb keeps in-frame clones, though not all of them. The table includes about 170,000 clones, about 86% detected once. The specimen sequenced was peripheral blood. These receptors originate from a man aged 65-85 years with active or convalescent COVID-19.

This chain connects TRBV6-2 or TRBV6-3 to TRBJ2-3; TRBD2 aligns across 8 bases. The CDR3 is 16 amino acids. Germline loops: CDR1 MNHEY, CDR2 SVGEGT. V lost 2 bases, J lost 2 bases, and 6 bases stayed unmatched. The CDR3, as DNA: TGTGCCAGCAGTTACGGGGCGGGAGGAGTCACAGATACGCAGTATTTT. Protein product: CASSYGAGGVTDTQYF.

The chain uses TRBV27 and TRBJ2-7, with 8 bases lining up with TRBD1. Germline V gives CDR1 MNHEY, CDR2 SMNVEV (reference sequence). The CDR3 runs 15 residues. J was trimmed by 5 bases and V by 1 base; bases with no gene match: 7. Written as DNA, the CDR3 is TGTGCCAGCAGTTTATATGACAGGGGATGGCACGAGCAGTACTTC. It yields the protein CASSLYDRGWHEQYF.

CDR3 DNA: TGTGCCAGCAGTAACCCAGGGTCCCCCCGGTTCTTC. Translated: CASSNPGSPRFF. The rearrangement uses TRBV27 and TRBJ2-1, with D perhaps matching TRBD1 (5 bases). Germline CDR1 is MNHEY and CDR2 is SMNVEV (reference sequence). The ends were cut back, 5 bases at V and 15 bases at J, with 17 bases in the middle. The length of the CDR3 is 12 residues.

The genes are TRBV19 and TRBJ2-3; tentatively, D is TRBD1 (6 bases). The CDR3 has 13 residues. CDR1 is LNHDA, CDR2 SQIVND, per germline (reference sequence). Trimming took off 6 bases at V and 6 bases at J, with 13 bases between the two ends. DNA for the CDR3: TGTGCCAGTAGAGGGACACGTTTTGATACGCAGTATTTT. Its translation: CASRGTRFDTQYF.

J is TRBJ1-1 and V is TRBV28; D may be TRBD1 (6 bases). Trimming removed 7 bases from V and 4 bases from J, with 16 bases in between. The germline V gene has CDR1 MDHEN and CDR2 SYDVKM. CDR3 length: 14 residues. The CDR3 is CASIQTGSFTEAFF. In DNA, the CDR3 is TGTGCCAGCATCCAGACAGGATCCTTCACTGAAGCTTTCTTT.

This chain links TRBV19 with TRBJ2-5; unclear D gene. Germline assignment: CDR1 LNHDA and CDR2 SQIVND (reference sequence). CDR3 length: 14 residues. The V and J ends lost 6 bases and 5 bases respectively, with 16 bases between them. The CDR3 DNA reads TGTGCCAGTAGCCCAACCTTTGCCGGGGAGACCCAGTACTTC. Translating it yields CASSPTFAGETQYF.

The gene calls are TRBV18 and TRBJ2-7; D not certain. V lost 2 bases, J lost 3 bases, and 8 bases lay in between. The CDR3 runs 13 residues. The germline V gene encodes CDR1 KGHSH and CDR2 LQKENI. CDR3 bases: TGTGCCAGCTCACCAGGAACAGACTACGAGCAGTACTTC. Translated: CASSPGTDYEQYF. Looking up the rest from reference TRBV18 and TRBJ2-7 gives the full variable domain: NAGVMQNPRHLVRRRGQEARLRCSPMKGHSHVYWYRQLPEEGLKFMVYLQKENIIDESGMPKERFSAEFPKEGPSILRIQQVVRGDSAAYFCASSPGTDYEQYFGPGTRLTVT.

The table lists this clone with a count of one. The chain is built from TRBV6-5 and TRBJ1-1; D perhaps matches TRBD1 (5 bases). Trimming removed 2 bases at V and 0 bases at J, with 13 bases between. Germline V lookup: CDR1 MNHEY, CDR2 SVGAGI. CDR3 length equals 16 residues. This CDR3 is CASSYRTRGVNTEAFF. The CDR3 bases are TGTGCCAGCAGTTACCGGACTAGAGGGGTGAACACTGAAGCTTTCTTT.

This chain uses TRBV5-8 with TRBJ1-5, with D possibly being TRBD1 (5 bases). The CDR3 spans 14 residues. V lost 3 bases, J lost 6 bases, and 13 bases lay in between. CDR1 is SGHTS and CDR2 is YDEGEE in the germline V gene. CDR3 bases: TGTGCCAGCAGCTCGACAGTAGCCCTTCAGCCCCAGCATTTT. Translated: CASSSTVALQPQHF.

This clone came up a few times. The rearrangement uses TRBV6-2 or TRBV6-3 and TRBJ2-3, with TRBD2 identical over 12 bases. The junction had 7 bases not matched to a gene; V was cut back by 4 bases and J by 5 bases. Per the germline V gene, CDR1 is MNHEY and CDR2 is SVGEGT. This CDR3 region has 16 residues. CDR3 loop: CASSWTSGTWGDTQYF. DNA of the CDR3: TGTGCCAGCAGTTGGACTAGCGGGACCTGGGGAGATACGCAGTATTTT.

The chain couples TRBV6-5 to TRBJ1-5; D might be TRBD1 (5 bases). CDR1 MNHEY and CDR2 SVGAGI come from the germline V gene. This CDR3 contains 15 residues. Trimming removed 8 bases from V and 0 bases from J, with 14 bases in between. CDR3 bases: TGTGCCAGCCGAATTTCGGGGGATAGCAATCAGCCCCAGCATTTT. Amino acids: CASRISGDSNQPQHF.

The chain carries TRBV5-5 and TRBJ1-5; the match to TRBD1 covers 8 bases. V shed 4 bases and J 5 bases; nucleotides not matched to a gene: 5. Germline CDR1 reads SGHKS; CDR2 reads YYEKEE (reference sequence). This CDR3 is 14 amino acids long. The CDR3 region has the DNA TGTGCCAGCAGCACCTCAGGGGGCGATCAGCCCCAGCATTTT. It codes for CASSTSGGDQPQHF.

V gene TRBV6-5 combines with J gene TRBJ2-5; D is unresolved. Germline-derived CDR1 and CDR2 are MNHEY and SVGAGI. Trimming pared 6 bases from V and 9 bases from J, leaving 8 bases between. The CDR3 runs 10 residues. DNA of the CDR3: TGTGCCAGCAGGTTCGGAGCCCAGTACTTC. Protein sequence: CASRFGAQYF.

Remarks on this clone: In the same sample, other DNA sequences code for this CDR3. CDR3 amino acids: CASSLTGSNQPQHF. CDR3 nucleotide sequence: TGTGCCAGCAGTTTGACAGGGTCGAATCAGCCCCAGCATTTT. The rearrangement joins TRBV28 to TRBJ1-5; 7 bases align to TRBD1. In germline, CDR1 is MDHEN, CDR2 SYDVKM. The CDR3 length is 14 residues. V gave up 3 bases and J gave up 4 bases; unmatched junction bases: 3.

The chain uses TRBV10-3 and TRBJ1-4; 9 nucleotides line up with TRBD1. CDR1 is ENHRY, CDR2 SYGVKD, per germline. The CDR3 totals 15 residues. Trimming removed 6 bases from V and 5 bases from J; junction bases left unmatched: 7. CDR3 region: CAISAQTGGNEKLFF. DNA of the CDR3: TGTGCCATCAGCGCCCAGACAGGGGGGAATGAAAAACTGTTTTTT.

The chain has TRBV19 and TRBJ1-1; no firm D call. Germline values: CDR1 LNHDA, CDR2 SQIVND (reference sequence). CDR3 size: 13 residues. V was pared by 3 bases and J by 8 bases, with 13 bases between. CDR3 in DNA: TGTGCCAGTAGTATCGCTCTCGGGGTAGAAGCTTTCTTT. This sequence encodes CASSIALGVEAFF.

The gene calls are TRBV5-1 and TRBJ2-5; D gene ambiguous. Trimming shortened V by 4 bases and J by 6 bases, and 13 bases separated the two germline ends. Germline V gene sequence: CDR1 SGHRS, CDR2 YFSETQ. There are 13 residues in the CDR3. The CDR3 sequence: CASSPTQSQTQYF. The CDR3 DNA is TGCGCCAGCAGCCCCACGCAGTCCCAGACCCAGTACTTC.

The genes are TRBV28 and TRBJ1-4; tentative D call: TRBD1 (5 bases). Trimming removed 2 bases from V and 4 bases from J, with 8 bases in between. The germline gives CDR1 MDHEN, CDR2 SYDVKM. This CDR3 is 14 amino acids long. The CDR3 sequence: CASSLRQGNEKLFF. CDR3 DNA: TGTGCCAGCAGTTTAAGGCAGGGTAATGAAAAACTGTTTTTT.

The table lists this clone with a count of one. The gene calls are TRBV4-1 and TRBJ2-5; possibly TRBD2 for D (7 bases). The CDR3 has 16 amino acids. Trimming took 2 bases from V and 4 from J, leaving 17 bases between them. CDR1 MGHRA and CDR2 YSYEKL come from the germline V gene. CDR3 region: CASSQPGGGPPETQYF. For the CDR3, the DNA is TGCGCCAGCAGCCAACCGGGCGGGGGCCCTCCAGAGACCCAGTACTTC.

J is TRBJ1-3 and V is TRBV11-2, with D unclear. Trimming took off 1 base at V and 0 bases at J, with 7 bases between the two ends. Germline V gives CDR1 SGHAT, CDR2 FQNNGV. The CDR3 consists of 15 residues. CDR3 DNA: TGTGCCAGCAGCTTAGGGCCCAACTCTGGAAACACCATATATTTT. Translated: CASSLGPNSGNTIYF.

CDR3 nucleotide sequence: TGTGCCAGCAGCCTCGTTCGGAATCAGCCCCAGCATTTT. This translates into CASSLVRNQPQHF. V gene TRBV3-1 (or the pseudogene TRBV3-2) combines with J gene TRBJ1-5; D gene uncertain. Trimming pared 4 bases from V and 4 bases from J, leaving 8 bases between. Germline CDR1 is LGHDT and CDR2 is YNNKEL (reference sequence). This CDR3 has 13 amino acids.

The CDR3 DNA reads as TGTGCCAGCTCCGGGATTCCCTTTGCAACTAATGAAAAACTGTTTTTT. This sequence encodes CASSGIPFATNEKLFF. The chain has TRBV18 and TRBJ1-4; D is uncertain. Germline CDR1 and CDR2: KGHSH and LQKENI. The CDR3 is made up of 16 amino acids. With 6 bases removed from V and 0 bases from J, the gap between germline ends came to 14 bases.

The gene calls are TRBV6-1 and TRBJ1-1, with TRBD1 matching 7 bases. Trimming cost V 3 bases and J 10 bases; bases outside gene matches: 5. From germline, CDR1 is MNHNS and CDR2 SASEGT. The CDR3 covers 12 residues. This chain's CDR3 is CASSDLYRGAFF. The CDR3 DNA is TGTGCCAGCAGTGACCTCTACAGGGGAGCTTTCTTT.

CDR3 protein: CASSSGQGTNSPLHF. In nucleotides, the CDR3 is TGTGCCAGCAGCTCGGGACAGGGGACGAATTCACCCCTCCACTTT. The chain couples TRBV7-9 to TRBJ1-6, with 10 bases aligning to TRBD1. V shed 4 bases, J shed 7 bases, and the junction held 4 bases outside the gene matches. Germline loops: CDR1 SEHNR, CDR2 FQNEAQ (reference sequence). This CDR3 comprises 15 residues. Full variable domain (missing parts from reference TRBV7-9 and TRBJ1-6): DTGVSQNPRHKITKRGQNVTFRCDPISEHNRLYWYRQTLGQGPEFLTYFQNEAQLEKSRLLSDRFSAERPKGSFSTLEIQRTEQGDSAMYLCASSSGQGTNSPLHFGNGTRLTVT.